This TCR beta chain was observed in a study of CD8 T cells in Susac syndrome. Study outcomes and limitations: It was acknowledged by the study that relatively few individuals were included in its TCR sequencing and HLA analysis.

Germline V gene lookup returns CDR1 MNHEY and CDR2 SVGEGT. V lost 10 bases, J lost 5 bases, and 11 bases lay in between. The CDR3 contains 12 residues. Points on this clonotype: The antigen is unknown.

The RNA input was 0.5 to 1 ug, and it was reverse transcribed with random hexamers. Amplification of TCR beta CDR3 was carried out by immunoSEQ multiplex PCR, which covered 54 Vbeta and 13 Jbeta segments. Via MiXCR, TCRdb re-called the immunoSEQ multiplex PCR reads, giving one row per CDR3 protein. This table holds approximately 200,000 distinct CDR3 sequences, about 95% found once. The authors sequenced TCR beta from blood CD8+ and CD4+ T cells. Negative isolation was applied to CD8+ and CD4+ T cells, and FACS enrichment was applied to TEMRA cells. The source material was CD4+ T cells from PBMCs. The clonotype was recovered from a human donor with multiple sclerosis. J is TRBJ2-2 and V is TRBV6-2 or TRBV6-3; D possibly corresponds to TRBD2 (5 bases). CDR3 DNA sequence: TGTGCCACTCGGACTGGGACCGGGGAGCTGTTTTTT. Its translation: CATRTGTGELFF.